This T cell receptor (beta chain) was obtained from a study of cytomegalovirus exposure and HLA in healthy donors. With 60 Vbeta and 13 Jbeta primers, the PCR was carried out. Produced via immunoSEQ multiplex PCR; TCRdb's table is partial and in-frame only. In the table there are about 210,000 clones, around 80% of which are singletons. Germline CDR1 SEHNR, CDR2 FQNEAQ (reference sequence). CDR3 length equals 15 residues. The V end lost 3 bases, the J end lost 4 bases, and 14 bases lay between the germline ends. Material for sequencing was PBMCs. This receptor was taken from a boy aged 5-17 years in good health and CMV-seronegative. The chain uses TRBV7-9 and TRBJ2-3; perhaps TRBD2 as D (6 bases). CDR3 bases: TGTGCCAGCAGCTTGGGGGACGGGAGCGCAGATACGCAGTATTTT. Translation gives CASSLGDGSADTQYF. Full variable domain (outside the CDR3, taken from reference TRBV7-9 and TRBJ2-3): DTGVSQNPRHKITKRGQNVTFRCDPISEHNRLYWYRQTLGQGPEFLTYFQNEAQLEKSRLLSDRFSAERPKGSFSTLEIQRTEQGDSAMYLCASSLGDGSADTQYFGPGTRLTVL.